This entry lists 10 T cell receptor beta chains sequenced from one sample in a study of tumor-infiltrating lymphocytes in primary liver carcinoma. The template, roughly 550 ng total RNA, yielded TCR beta cDNA made with a constant-region primer. Slightly modified ARM-PCR with three nested multiplex PCR rounds yielded TCR beta libraries. A C-beta reverse primer and TRBV1-TRBV30 forward primers served in each of the first two PCR rounds, at ten to eleven cycles apiece. MiXCR, run by TCRdb on the multiplex PCR reads, gives a single entry per CDR3 protein. The data hold approximately 110,000 distinct CDR3 sequences, with around 60% observed a single time. Bulk tissue was left unsorted, and RNA and DNA were co-extracted from about 19-30 mg of it. Material: liver tumor tissue from sampling region 3. Subset: tumor region T3, left-lateral pole. The receptors were sampled from a woman between 55 and 75 years old with primary liver carcinoma and hepatitis B virus infection.

In the case of this clonotype: This clone may be a read error of a much larger clone one base away. Because the CDR3 is missing its conserved closing phenylalanine or tryptophan, this is likely a read error. The chain employs TRBV28 and TRBJ1-6; tentative D call: TRBD1 (5 bases). Trimming left V 3 bases short and J 6 bases short, with 12 bases between. The CDR3 has 15 residues. Germline V gene lookup returns CDR1 MDHEN and CDR2 SYDVKM. The CDR3 bases are TGTGCCAGCAGTTTTAGTACGGGGGGTAATTCACCCCTCCACATT. Translation gives CASSFSTGGNSPLHI.

As regards this clonotype: One end of the junction does not line up with germline, which may come from a read error. The chain has TRBV7-9 and TRBJ2-1; D is uncertain. The CDR3 is 16 amino acids. Germline CDR1 is SEHNR and CDR2 is FQNEAQ (reference sequence). CDR3 protein: CVSSLPNPEVANEQFF. CDR3 bases: TGTGTCAGCAGCCTACCAAACCCCGAGGTTGCCAATGAGCAGTTCTTC.

In the case of this clonotype: Relative to the germline gene, one junction end is altered; a read error may explain this. V is TRBV4-2 and J is TRBJ2-3; D ambiguous. The CDR3 is 14 amino acids. Germline values: CDR1 LGHNA, CDR2 YNFKEQ. CDR3 DNA: TGTCCCAGCAGCCCCATGATGGGCACAGACACGCAGTATTTT. It translates to CPSSPMMGTDTQYF.

This clonotype was observed a few times. Just one base apart from a much larger clone, this may be a read error. This chain joins TRBV6-1 and TRBJ1-5; D remains ambiguous. Looked up from germline, CDR1 is MNHNS and CDR2 is SASEGT. The CDR3 has 12 residues. This CDR3 is CSGRSGNQPQHF. CDR3 nucleotides: TGTTCCGGAAGGTCGGGCAATCAGCCCCAGCATTTT.

A remark on this clonotype: One end of the junction is discordant with germline, which a read error may explain. The chain couples TRBV6-1 to TRBJ1-2; D is ambiguous. Germline assignment: CDR1 MNHNS and CDR2 SASEGT. The CDR3 length is 15 residues. The DNA for the CDR3 is TGTGCCGGCAGTGAAGGCTCCTGGGGAACGTATGGCTACACATTC. This codes for CAGSEGSWGTYGYTF.

CDR3 in DNA: TGTGCCAGCAGCTTAGTGCCGGGGAGCGAAGCTTTCTTT. Amino acid sequence: CASSLVPGSEAFF. V and J are TRBV11-2 and TRBJ1-1; D is undetermined. Deletions cut 1 base from V and 8 bases from J, with 11 bases between. Germline assignment: CDR1 SGHAT and CDR2 FQNNGV. This CDR3 comprises 13 residues.

The rearrangement links TRBV29-1 to TRBJ2-2; weak D call: TRBD1 (6 bases). The germline V and J ends were trimmed by 6 bases and 10 bases, with 18 bases remaining between them. Germline CDR1 reads SQVTM; CDR2 reads ANQGSEA. The CDR3 length is 13 residues. The CDR3 region has the DNA TGCAGCGTCACGGGACACTCGGACGTGGAGCTGTTTTTT. Residues: CSVTGHSDVELFF.

V gene TRBV7-2 combines with J gene TRBJ2-3, with D perhaps matching TRBD2 (5 bases). Trimming cost V 2 bases and J 0 bases, with 12 bases left between them. This CDR3 contains 16 residues. The germline V gene encodes CDR1 SGHTA and CDR2 FQGNSA. The CDR3 bases are TGTGCCAGCAGCTTACTCGGGGAAACCAGCACAGATACGCAGTATTTT. It encodes CASSLLGETSTDTQYF.

As concerns this clonotype: Just one base apart from a much larger clone, this may be a read error. This chain connects TRBV10-2 to TRBJ1-1; the D gene is possibly TRBD1 (5 bases). V lost 4 bases, J lost 9 bases, and 15 bases lay in between. CDR1 is WSHSY, CDR2 SAAADI, per germline. CDR3 length: 13 amino acids. The CDR3 spells CASSGPTGTQAFF. For the CDR3, the DNA is TGCGCCAGCAGTGGCCCCACCGGGACTCAAGCTTTCTTT.

CDR3 bases: TGCAGTGCTTTCCGAAGACTAGCAGGATCAGGCGAGCAGTACTTC. Protein product: CSAFRRLAGSGEQYF. The V and J genes are TRBV20-1 and TRBJ2-7, with 7 bases aligning to TRBD2. Germline V gene data show CDR1 as DFQATT and CDR2 as SNEGSKA (reference sequence). CDR3 length: 15 amino acids. V was clipped by 5 bases and J by 6 bases; unmatched bases: 16.